In this sample, the clone carrying this T cell receptor beta chain turned up once. Its target is not known. The record originates from a study of early T cells in non-severe SARS-CoV-2 infection. Study overall: Chains from this unsorted whole-blood bulk RNA could not be paired.

Study outcomes and limitations: VDJdb-based matching was biased toward anti-spike CD8 responses and missed private and CD4 specificities.

The TCR library protocol attached unique molecular identifiers to the individual cDNA molecules. A single record per CDR3 protein comes from TCRdb applying MiXCR to the 5' RACE reads. This sample has tens of thousands of distinct CDR3 sequences; roughly 15% occur once, and the top ten carry 3% to 4.5%. The CDR3 length is 13 residues. The germline V gene encodes CDR1 LGHDT and CDR2 YNNKEL (reference sequence). V was clipped by 6 bases and J by 8 bases, with 14 bases between them. This specimen consisted of whole blood, obtained at baseline. The receptor comes from an adult who was a healthcare worker with PCR-confirmed SARS-CoV-2 infection or an uninfected control (not recorded which). The V call is TRBV3-1, the J call TRBJ2-1; a weak D match, TRBD1 (6 bases). CDR3 bases: TGTGCCAGCAGTCAATTGGGGGCCCATGAGCAGTTCTTC. It translates to CASSQLGAHEQFF.